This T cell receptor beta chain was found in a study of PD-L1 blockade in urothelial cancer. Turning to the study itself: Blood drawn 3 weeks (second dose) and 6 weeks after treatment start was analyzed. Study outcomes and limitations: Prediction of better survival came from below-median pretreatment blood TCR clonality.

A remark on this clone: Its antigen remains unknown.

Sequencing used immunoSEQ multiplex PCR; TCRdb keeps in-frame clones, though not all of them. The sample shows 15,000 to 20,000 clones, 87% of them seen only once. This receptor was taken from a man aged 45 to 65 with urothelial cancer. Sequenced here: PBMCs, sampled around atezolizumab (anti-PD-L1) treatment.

The chain's CDR3 is CAWGLRGYEQYF. CDR3 sequence (DNA): TGTGCCTGGGGGTTACGGGGGTACGAGCAGTACTTC. The chain combines TRBV30 with TRBJ2-7, with TRBD2 as a possible D gene (6 bases). The CDR3 contains 12 residues. From germline, CDR1 is GTSNPN and CDR2 SVGIG (reference sequence). V was clipped by 5 bases and J by 4 bases, with 12 bases between them.